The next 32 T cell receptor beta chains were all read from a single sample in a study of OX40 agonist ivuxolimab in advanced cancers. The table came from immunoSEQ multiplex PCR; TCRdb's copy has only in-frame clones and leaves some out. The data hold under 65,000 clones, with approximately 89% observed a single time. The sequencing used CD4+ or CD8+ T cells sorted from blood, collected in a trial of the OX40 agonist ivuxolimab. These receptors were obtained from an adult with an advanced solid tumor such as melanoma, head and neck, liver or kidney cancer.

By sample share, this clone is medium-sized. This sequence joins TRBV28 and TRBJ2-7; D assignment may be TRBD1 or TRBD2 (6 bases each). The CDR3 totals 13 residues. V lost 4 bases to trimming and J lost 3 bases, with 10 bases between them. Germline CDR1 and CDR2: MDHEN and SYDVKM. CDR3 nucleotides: TGTGCCAGCAGTTACCGGGGGCGCTACGAGCAGTACTTC. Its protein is CASSYRGRYEQYF.

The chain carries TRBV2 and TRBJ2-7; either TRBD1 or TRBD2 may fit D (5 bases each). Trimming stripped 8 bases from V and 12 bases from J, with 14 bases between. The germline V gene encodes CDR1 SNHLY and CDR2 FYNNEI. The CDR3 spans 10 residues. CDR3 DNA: TGTGCCAGCGGGACCGAGGCTCGGTACTTC. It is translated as CASGTEARYF.

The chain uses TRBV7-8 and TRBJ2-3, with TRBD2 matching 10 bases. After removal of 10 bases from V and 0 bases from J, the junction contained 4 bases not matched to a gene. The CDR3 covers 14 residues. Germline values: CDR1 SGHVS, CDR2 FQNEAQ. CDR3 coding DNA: TGTGCCACCCGAGCGGGGGGGAGCACAGATACGCAGTATTTT. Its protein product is CATRAGGSTDTQYF.

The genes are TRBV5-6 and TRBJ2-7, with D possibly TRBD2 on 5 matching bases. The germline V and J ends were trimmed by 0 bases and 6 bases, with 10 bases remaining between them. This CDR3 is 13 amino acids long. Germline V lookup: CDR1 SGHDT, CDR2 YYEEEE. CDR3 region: CASSLAGSPEQYF. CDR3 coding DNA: TGTGCCAGCAGCTTGGCGGGGAGTCCCGAGCAGTACTTC. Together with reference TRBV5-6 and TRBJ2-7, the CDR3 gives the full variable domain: DAGVTQSPTHLIKTRGQQVTLRCSPKSGHDTVSWYQQALGQGPQFIFQYYEEEERQRGNFPDRFSGHQFPNYSSELNVNALLLGDSALYLCASSLAGSPEQYFGPGTRLTVT.

For the CDR3, the DNA is TGTGCCAGCAGCTCACCAGGACAGGGCAACGAAAAACTGTTTTTT. Its protein product is CASSSPGQGNEKLFF. The chain has TRBV7-9 and TRBJ1-4, with 8 nucleotides matching TRBD1. V lost 4 bases, J lost 8 bases, and 9 bases stayed unmatched. CDR3 size: 15 residues. CDR1 SEHNR and CDR2 FQNEAQ come from the germline V gene (reference sequence).

For the CDR3, the DNA is TGTGCCAGCAGTTGGGCGGAACACAATGAGCAGTTCTTC. Residues: CASSWAEHNEQFF. The chain recombines TRBV6-1 with TRBJ2-1; D is uncertain. Germline V CDR1 and CDR2: MNHNS, SASEGT. This CDR3 is 13 amino acids long. Trimming shortened V by 5 bases and J by 5 bases, and 10 bases separated the two germline ends.

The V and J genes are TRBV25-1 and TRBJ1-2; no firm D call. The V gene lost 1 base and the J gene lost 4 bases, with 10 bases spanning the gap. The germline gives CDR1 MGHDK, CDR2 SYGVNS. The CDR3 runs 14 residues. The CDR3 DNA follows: TGTGCCAGCAGTGAATCCCCAGGTCCCTATGGCTACACCTTC. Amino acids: CASSESPGPYGYTF.

Written as DNA, the CDR3 is TGCGCCAGCAGCCAACACAGGGTAATCCAAGAGACCCAGTACTTC. The encoded protein is CASSQHRVIQETQYF. V gene TRBV10-2 combines with J gene TRBJ2-5, with D possibly TRBD1 on 6 matching bases. Germline CDR1 is WSHSY and CDR2 is SAAADI. Trimming took 6 bases from V and 1 from J, leaving 15 bases between them. This CDR3 region has 15 residues.

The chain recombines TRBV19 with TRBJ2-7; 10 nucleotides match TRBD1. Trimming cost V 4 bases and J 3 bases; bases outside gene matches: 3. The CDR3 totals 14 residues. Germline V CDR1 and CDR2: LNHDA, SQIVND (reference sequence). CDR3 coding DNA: TGTGCCAGTAGTACCGGGACAGGGGTCTACGAGCAGTACTTC. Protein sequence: CASSTGTGVYEQYF.

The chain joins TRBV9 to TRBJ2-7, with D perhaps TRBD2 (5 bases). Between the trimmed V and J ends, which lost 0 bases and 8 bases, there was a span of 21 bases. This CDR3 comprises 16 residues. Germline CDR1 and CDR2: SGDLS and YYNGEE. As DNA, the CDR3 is TGTGCCAGCAGCGTAGGCGTCGGCCTCACGGGGTCTCAGCAGTACTTC. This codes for CASSVGVGLTGSQQYF.

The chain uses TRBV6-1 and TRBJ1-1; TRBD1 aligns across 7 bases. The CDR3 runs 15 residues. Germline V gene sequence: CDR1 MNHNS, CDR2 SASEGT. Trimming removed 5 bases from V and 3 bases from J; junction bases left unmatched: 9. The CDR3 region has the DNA TGTGCCAGCAGTCTTCGACAGGGACCGGACACTGAAGCTTTCTTT. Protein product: CASSLRQGPDTEAFF.

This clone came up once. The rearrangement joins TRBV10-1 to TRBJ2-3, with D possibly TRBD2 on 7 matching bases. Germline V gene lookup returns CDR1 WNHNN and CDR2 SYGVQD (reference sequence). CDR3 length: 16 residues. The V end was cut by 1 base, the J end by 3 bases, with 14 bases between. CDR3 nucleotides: TGCGCCAGCAGTGAGTTTGCGGGGGCCCTTACAGATACGCAGTATTTT. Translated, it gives CASSEFAGALTDTQYF.

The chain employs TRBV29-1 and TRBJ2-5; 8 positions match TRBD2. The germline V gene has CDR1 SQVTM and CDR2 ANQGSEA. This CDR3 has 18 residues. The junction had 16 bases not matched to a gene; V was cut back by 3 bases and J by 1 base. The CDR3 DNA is TGCAGCGTTGAGGGGACCATCCACAGCGGGGGAGTCCAAGAGACCCAGTACTTC. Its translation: CSVEGTIHSGGVQETQYF.

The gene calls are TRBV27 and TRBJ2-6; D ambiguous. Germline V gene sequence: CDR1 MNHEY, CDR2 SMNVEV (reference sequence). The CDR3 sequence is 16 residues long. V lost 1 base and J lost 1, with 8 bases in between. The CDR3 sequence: CASSLLGLSGANVLTF. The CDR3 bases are TGTGCCAGCAGTTTATTAGGGCTTTCTGGGGCCAACGTCCTGACTTTC.

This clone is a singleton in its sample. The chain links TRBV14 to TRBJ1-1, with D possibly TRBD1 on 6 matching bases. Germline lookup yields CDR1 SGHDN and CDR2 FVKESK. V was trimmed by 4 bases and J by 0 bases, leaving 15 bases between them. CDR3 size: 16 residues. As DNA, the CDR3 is TGTGCCAGCAGCCCCCAACAGGGAACGATGAACACTGAAGCTTTCTTT. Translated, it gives CASSPQQGTMNTEAFF.

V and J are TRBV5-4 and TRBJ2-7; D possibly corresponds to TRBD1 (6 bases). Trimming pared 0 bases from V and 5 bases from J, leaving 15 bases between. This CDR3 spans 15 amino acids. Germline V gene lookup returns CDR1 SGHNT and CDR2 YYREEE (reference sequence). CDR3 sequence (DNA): TGTGCCAGCAGCTTGGTTCCAGGGGAAACAGACGAGCAGTACTTC. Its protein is CASSLVPGETDEQYF.

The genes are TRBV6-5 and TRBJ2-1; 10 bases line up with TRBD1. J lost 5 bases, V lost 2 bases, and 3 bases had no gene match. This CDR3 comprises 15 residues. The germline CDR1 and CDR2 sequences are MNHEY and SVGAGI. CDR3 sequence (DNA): TGTGCCAGCAGTTACGACAGGGGGCTTGACAATGAGCAGTTCTTC. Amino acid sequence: CASSYDRGLDNEQFF.

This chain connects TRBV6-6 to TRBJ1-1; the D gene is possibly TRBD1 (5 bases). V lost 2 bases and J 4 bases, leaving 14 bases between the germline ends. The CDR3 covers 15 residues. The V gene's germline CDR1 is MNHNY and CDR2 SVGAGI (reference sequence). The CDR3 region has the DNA TGTGCCAGCAGTTACGGGATGGGGCTGGCCACTGAAGCTTTCTTT. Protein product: CASSYGMGLATEAFF.

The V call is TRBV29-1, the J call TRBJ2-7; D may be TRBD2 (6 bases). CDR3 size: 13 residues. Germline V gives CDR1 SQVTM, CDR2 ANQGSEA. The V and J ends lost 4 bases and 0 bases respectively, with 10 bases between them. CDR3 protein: CSVGDSSSYEQYF. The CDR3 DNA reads TGCAGCGTTGGGGACTCTAGCTCCTACGAGCAGTACTTC.

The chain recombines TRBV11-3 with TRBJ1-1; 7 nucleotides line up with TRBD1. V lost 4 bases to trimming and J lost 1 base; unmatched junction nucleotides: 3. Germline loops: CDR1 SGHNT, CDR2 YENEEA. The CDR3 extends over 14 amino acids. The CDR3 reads CASSSRGSNTEAFF. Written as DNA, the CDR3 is TGTGCCAGCAGCTCCAGGGGGTCGAACACTGAAGCTTTCTTT.

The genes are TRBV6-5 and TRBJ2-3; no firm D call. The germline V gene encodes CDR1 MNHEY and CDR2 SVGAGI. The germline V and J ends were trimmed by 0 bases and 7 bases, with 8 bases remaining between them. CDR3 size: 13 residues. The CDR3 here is CASSYSVSNTQYF. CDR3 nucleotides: TGTGCCAGCAGTTACTCGGTTTCGAATACGCAGTATTTT.

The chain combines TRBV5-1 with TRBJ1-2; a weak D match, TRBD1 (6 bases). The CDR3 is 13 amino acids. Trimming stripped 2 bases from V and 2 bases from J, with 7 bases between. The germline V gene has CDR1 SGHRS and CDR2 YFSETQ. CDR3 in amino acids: CASSFQGNYGYTF. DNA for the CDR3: TGCGCCAGCAGCTTTCAGGGGAACTATGGCTACACCTTC.

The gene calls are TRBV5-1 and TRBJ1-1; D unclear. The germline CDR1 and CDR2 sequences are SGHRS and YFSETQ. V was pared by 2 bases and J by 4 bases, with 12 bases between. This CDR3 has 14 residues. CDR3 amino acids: CASSLTTGGTEAFF. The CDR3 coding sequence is TGCGCCAGCAGCTTAACGACGGGTGGCACTGAAGCTTTCTTT.

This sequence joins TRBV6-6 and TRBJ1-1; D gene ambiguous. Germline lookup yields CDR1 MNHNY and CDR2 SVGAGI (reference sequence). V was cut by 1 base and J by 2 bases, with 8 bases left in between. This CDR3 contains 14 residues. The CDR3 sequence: CASSYYAGNTEAFF. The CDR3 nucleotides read TGTGCCAGCAGTTACTATGCAGGCAACACTGAAGCTTTCTTT.

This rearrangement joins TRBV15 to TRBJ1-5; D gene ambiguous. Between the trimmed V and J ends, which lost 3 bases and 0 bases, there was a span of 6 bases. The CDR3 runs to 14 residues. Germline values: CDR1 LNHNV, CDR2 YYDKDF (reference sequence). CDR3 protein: CATSSYNSNQPQHF. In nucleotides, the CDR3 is TGTGCCACCAGCAGCTATAATAGCAATCAGCCCCAGCATTTT. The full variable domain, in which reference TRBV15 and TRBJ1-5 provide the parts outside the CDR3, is DAMVIQNPRYQVTQFGKPVTLSCSQTLNHNVMYWYQQKSSQAPKLLFHYYDKDFNNEADTPDNFQSRRPNTSFCFLDIRSPGLGDTAMYLCATSSYNSNQPQHFGDGTRLSIL.

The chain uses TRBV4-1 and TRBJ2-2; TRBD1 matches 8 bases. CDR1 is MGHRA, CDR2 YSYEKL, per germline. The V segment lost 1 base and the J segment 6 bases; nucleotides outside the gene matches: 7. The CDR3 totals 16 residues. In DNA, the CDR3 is TGCGCCAGCAGCCAAGGGCAAGGACAGGGTTCCGGGGAGCTGTTTTTT. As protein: CASSQGQGQGSGELFF.

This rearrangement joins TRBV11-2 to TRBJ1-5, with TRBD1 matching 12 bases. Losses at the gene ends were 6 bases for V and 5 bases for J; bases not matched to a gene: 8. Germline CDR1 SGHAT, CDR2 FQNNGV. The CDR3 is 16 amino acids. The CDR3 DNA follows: TGTGCCAGCAGTCCGGGACAGGGGGCCCCCGATCAGCCCCAGCATTTT. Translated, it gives CASSPGQGAPDQPQHF.

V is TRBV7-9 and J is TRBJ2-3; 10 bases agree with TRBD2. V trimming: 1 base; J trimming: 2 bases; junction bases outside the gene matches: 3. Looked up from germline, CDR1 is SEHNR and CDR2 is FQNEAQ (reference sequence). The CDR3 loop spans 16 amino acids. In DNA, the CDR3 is TGTGCCAGCAGCTTAGTTGGACTAGCGGACACAGATACGCAGTATTTT. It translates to CASSLVGLADTDTQYF.

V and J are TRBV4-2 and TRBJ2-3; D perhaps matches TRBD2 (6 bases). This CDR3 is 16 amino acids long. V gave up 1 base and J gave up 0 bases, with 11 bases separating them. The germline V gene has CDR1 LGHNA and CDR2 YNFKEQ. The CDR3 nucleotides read TGTGCCAGCAGCCAAGTACAAGCGGGTAGCACAGATACGCAGTATTTT. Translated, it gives CASSQVQAGSTDTQYF.

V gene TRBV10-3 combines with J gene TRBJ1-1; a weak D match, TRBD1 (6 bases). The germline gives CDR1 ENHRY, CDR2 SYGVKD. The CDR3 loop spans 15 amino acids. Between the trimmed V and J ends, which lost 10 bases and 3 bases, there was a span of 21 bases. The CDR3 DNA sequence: TGTGCCACCCGAACGGGGGGCTTCAGGGACACTGAAGCTTTCTTT. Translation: CATRTGGFRDTEAFF.

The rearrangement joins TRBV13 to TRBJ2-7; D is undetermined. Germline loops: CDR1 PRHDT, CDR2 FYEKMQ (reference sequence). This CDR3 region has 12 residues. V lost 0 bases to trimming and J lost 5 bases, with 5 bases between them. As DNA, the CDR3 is TGTGCCAGCAGCTTAGGGGTGGACGAGCAGTACTTC. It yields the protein CASSLGVDEQYF.

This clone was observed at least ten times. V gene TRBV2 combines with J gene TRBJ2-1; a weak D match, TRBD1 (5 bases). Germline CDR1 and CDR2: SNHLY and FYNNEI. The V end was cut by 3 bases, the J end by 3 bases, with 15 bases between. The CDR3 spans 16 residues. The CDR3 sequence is CASSDEWAGFYNEQFF. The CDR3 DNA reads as TGTGCCAGCAGTGACGAGTGGGCAGGGTTCTACAATGAGCAGTTCTTC.